This passage covers 6 T cell receptor beta chains from one sample sequenced in a study of blood T cell repertoires in COVID-19. Method: immunoSEQ multiplex PCR; TCRdb's copy keeps in-frame clones and lacks some. The sample holds some 75,000 clones, more than 65% seen once. The sequenced material came from peripheral blood. These receptors were obtained from a woman older than 75 with active or convalescent COVID-19.

This chain uses TRBV19 with TRBJ1-2; D unclear. CDR1 is LNHDA, CDR2 SQIVND, per germline (reference sequence). Trimming stripped 3 bases from V and 7 bases from J, with 12 bases between. CDR3 length equals 13 residues. CDR3: CASSIGRFSGYTF. The CDR3, as DNA: TGTGCCAGTAGTATCGGCAGGTTTTCTGGCTACACCTTC.

The V gene is TRBV29-1, the J gene TRBJ2-1; D ambiguous. V was pared by 3 bases and J by 0 bases, with 15 bases between. The CDR3 covers 16 residues. CDR1 is SQVTM and CDR2 is ANQGSEA in the germline V gene. The CDR3 loop reads CSVDRGSQSSYNEQFF. The CDR3 nucleotides are TGCAGCGTTGATAGAGGAAGCCAGAGCTCCTACAATGAGCAGTTCTTC.

This clone has more than one count but fewer than ten. The V gene is TRBV9, the J gene TRBJ2-2; 8 bases fit TRBD2. CDR3 length: 15 amino acids. Trimming took 8 bases from V and 2 from J; bases not matched to a gene: 8. The germline V gene has CDR1 SGDLS and CDR2 YYNGEE. This CDR3 reads CASSTSGLNTGELFF. In DNA form, the CDR3 reads TGTGCCAGTAGTACTAGCGGTCTCAACACCGGGGAGCTGTTTTTT.

The chain combines TRBV7-9 with TRBJ1-1, with D unresolved. The CDR3 is 15 amino acids. Trimming took off 2 bases at V and 1 base at J, with 11 bases between the two ends. Germline CDR1 is SEHNR and CDR2 is FQNEAQ (reference sequence). In DNA, the CDR3 is TGTGCCAGCAGCTTATTGGAGTTCGGGAACACTGAAGCTTTCTTT. Protein sequence: CASSLLEFGNTEAFF.

This chain connects TRBV2 to TRBJ2-2, with D possibly matching TRBD2 (5 bases). The CDR3 spans 13 residues. V lost 7 bases and J 5 bases, leaving 11 bases between the germline ends. The germline V gene has CDR1 SNHLY and CDR2 FYNNEI. The chain's CDR3 is CASNPGVTGELFF. As DNA, the CDR3 is TGTGCCAGCAACCCCGGGGTTACCGGGGAGCTGTTTTTT.

The chain employs TRBV24-1 and TRBJ1-1, with 9 nucleotides matching TRBD1. The CDR3 runs 14 residues. V dropped 12 bases and J dropped 1; count of bases not matched to a gene: 8. The germline CDR1 and CDR2 sequences are KGHDR and SFDVKD. The CDR3 is CAVQPGQGNTEAFF. In nucleotides, the CDR3 is TGTGCCGTCCAGCCGGGACAGGGGAACACTGAAGCTTTCTTT.